What follows is one T cell receptor (beta chain) and its context. Enrolment of Seattle patients took place during active infection, and they were followed longitudinally. The V and J ends lost 3 bases and 5 bases respectively, with 12 bases between them. The CDR3 is 14 residues long. The germline V gene encodes CDR1 MDHEN and CDR2 SYDVKM. This specimen belongs to a study of blood T cell repertoires in COVID-19. As for the study in general: T cells, B-cell-depleted T cells, or PBMCs provided the cDNA or gDNA that served as material.

The method was immunoSEQ multiplex PCR; TCRdb's version includes in-frame clones alone and lacks a portion of them. The sample holds 200,000 to 300,000 clones, 75% to 95% seen once. The sequenced sample consisted of peripheral blood. The chain couples TRBV28 to TRBJ2-3, with D hard to call. This TCR derives from a person aged 18 to 35 with COVID-19, enrolled during active disease. The DNA for the CDR3 is TGTGCCAGCAGTTTTTCTGGAGAATTAGATACGCAGTATTTT. Amino acid sequence: CASSFSGELDTQYF.